This T cell receptor beta chain was sequenced for a study of cytomegalovirus exposure and HLA in healthy donors. Study-level points and caveats: Certain sequence variants were highly shared and formed a cluster, and this cluster was likely a sequencing artifact.

Primers for the PCR totalled 60 Vbeta and 13 Jbeta. Here immunoSEQ multiplex PCR was the method, and the copy in TCRdb shows in-frame clones only, minus some. The sample has 65,000 to 90,000 clones; 75% are singletons. CDR1 is MNHNY, CDR2 SVGAGI, per germline (reference sequence). This CDR3 spans 11 amino acids. Deletions cut 8 bases from V and 1 base from J, with 4 bases between. In the case of this clone: Its antigen is as yet unknown.

This chain uses TRBV6-6 with TRBJ2-3; D gene unclear. Sequencing was performed on PBMCs. The TCR comes from a man between 65 and 85 years old in good health and CMV-seronegative. The CDR3 loop is CASLRTDTQYF. The DNA for the CDR3 is TGTGCCAGCCTACGCACAGATACGCAGTATTTT.